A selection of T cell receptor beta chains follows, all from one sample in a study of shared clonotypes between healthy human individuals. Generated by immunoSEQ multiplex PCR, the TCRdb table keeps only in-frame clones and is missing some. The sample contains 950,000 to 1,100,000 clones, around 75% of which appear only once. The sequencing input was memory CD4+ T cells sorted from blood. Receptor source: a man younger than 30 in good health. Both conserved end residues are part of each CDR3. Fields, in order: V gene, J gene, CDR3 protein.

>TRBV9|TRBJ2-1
CASSADMGIWNEQFF
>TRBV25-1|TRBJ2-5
CASSELLAGALETQYF
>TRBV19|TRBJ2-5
CASSTLGSSGFQETQYF
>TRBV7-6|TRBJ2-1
CASSKIYNYNEQFF
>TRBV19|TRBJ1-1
CASSPIDRDNTEAFF
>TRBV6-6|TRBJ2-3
CASSLSGGPTDTQYF
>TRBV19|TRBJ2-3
CASREGLATDTQYF
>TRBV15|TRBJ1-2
CATSPDRNYGYTF
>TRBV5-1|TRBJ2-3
CASSFGQGTDTQYF
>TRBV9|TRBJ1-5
CASSGGQGYQPQHF
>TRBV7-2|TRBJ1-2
CASSPDLNYGYTF
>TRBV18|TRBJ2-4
CASSSSGIAKNIQYF
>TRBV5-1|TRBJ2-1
CASSPAVGSFVGEQFF
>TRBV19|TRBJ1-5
CATGQGNQPQHF
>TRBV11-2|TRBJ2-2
CASSFSRVFTGELFF
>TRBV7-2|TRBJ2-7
CASSLSLAGGWYEQYF